This TCR beta chain was observed in a study of blood T cell repertoires in COVID-19. Only in-frame clones appear in the TCRdb table, and some are missing; sequencing was by immunoSEQ multiplex PCR. The repertoire has under 300,000 clones, roughly 80% of them found once; the top ten carry around 1.6%. The CDR3 has 14 residues. Germline V gene sequence: CDR1 MDHEN, CDR2 SYDVKM. V trimming: 7 bases; J trimming: 5 bases; junction bases outside the gene matches: 10. V and J are TRBV28 and TRBJ1-2; TRBD1 agrees at 7 bases. The sequence was obtained from a human donor with COVID-19, enrolled during active disease. The donor label of this sample is uncertain. Source material: peripheral blood. CDR3 in amino acids: CASTLRGREYGYTF. The CDR3 nucleotides read TGTGCCAGCACCTTAAGGGGGCGAGAATATGGCTACACCTTC.